These 4 T cell receptor beta chains were sequenced from one sample in a study of OX40 agonist ivuxolimab in advanced cancers. The method was immunoSEQ multiplex PCR; TCRdb's version includes in-frame clones alone and lacks a portion of them. The sample contains some 100,000 clones, 80% to 95% of which appear only once. Source: CD4+ or CD8+ T cells sorted from blood, taken in a trial of the OX40 agonist ivuxolimab. All receptors derive from an adult with an advanced solid tumor such as melanoma, head and neck, liver or kidney cancer.

The rearrangement links TRBV4-1 to TRBJ2-7, with unresolved D. Germline CDR1 is MGHRA and CDR2 is YSYEKL. Trimming pared 5 bases from V and 5 bases from J, leaving 7 bases between. CDR3 length: 11 amino acids. The CDR3 DNA follows: TGCGCCAGCAGCTCCCCAGACGAGCAGTACTTC. Protein: CASSSPDEQYF.

The chain recombines TRBV7-8 with TRBJ2-1, with D perhaps assigned TRBD1 or TRBD2 (6 bases each). CDR3 length: 14 residues. Deletions cut 1 base from V and 6 bases from J, with 10 bases between. Per germline, CDR1 SGHVS and CDR2 FQNEAQ. CDR3 region: CASSLGTGANEQFF. The CDR3 coding sequence is TGTGCCAGCAGCTTAGGTACGGGGGCCAATGAGCAGTTCTTC.

V gene TRBV7-8 combines with J gene TRBJ2-1, with D uncertain. The CDR3 length is 12 residues. Germline V gene data show CDR1 as SGHVS and CDR2 as FQNEAQ. V was cut by 5 bases and J by 9 bases, with 11 bases left in between. DNA of the CDR3: TGTGCCAGCAGCCCGGCCGTCCTTGAGCAGTTCTTC. It codes for CASSPAVLEQFF.

The chain recombines TRBV10-3 with TRBJ2-7; 7 bases line up with TRBD2. CDR1 is ENHRY, CDR2 SYGVKD, per germline. The CDR3 length is 13 residues. The CDR3 DNA is TGTGCTACACGGAGCGGGGAGAGCTACGAGCAGTACTTC. This sequence encodes CATRSGESYEQYF.